This T cell receptor (beta chain) was recorded in a study of resident and recirculating memory T cells in vitiligo (dated by TCRdb to 2017 to 2018). Turning to the overall study: The study took epidermis from shave biopsies of two lesional and two nonlesional sites, plus PBMCs, from each of a few stable vitiligo patients for TCR beta sequencing. The goal of the human TCR beta sequencing was to check whether lesional vitiligo skin contained specific clones that differed from the clones found in nonlesional skin and blood. Without any cell sorting, samples were homogenized immediately before genomic DNA was extracted using the Qiagen DNeasy Blood & Tissue Kit. Overall study outcomes, separate from this receptor: Clonality was not the same from one vitiligo lesion to another, and no unique dominant TCR clone turned up. Future mechanistic studies are needed so that the relative contributions of the lesion-infiltrating T cell clones and of human Trm versus Tcm pools can be evaluated. TCR sequences were not found to be conserved across biopsy sites or patients, suggesting that different lesions are infiltrated by different T cell clones, a pattern described as private specificity. Overlap and correlation analysis showed no significant repertoire overlap between biopsies except for each lesion with itself, even within a single patient.

Per the germline V gene, SGDLS is the CDR1 and YYNGEE is the CDR2. V lost 0 bases and J lost 3 bases; the stretch between them is 19 bases long. From its cysteine to its phenylalanine, the CDR3 spans 17 amino acids. Of the read, only the CDR3 DNA is kept; its 51 bases are in frame from base 1. Vitiligo counted as stable when lesions had not changed during the previous 6 months. To qualify as stable, patients additionally needed to show no confetti depigmentation, which is a clinical sign of active vitiligo. Patients who had been treated within the previous three months were excluded. PBMCs were isolated from heparinized blood by Ficoll density gradient centrifugation and were subsequently flash-frozen. A word on this clone: Its target antigen remains unknown. No much larger clone is present one base from it, and per-base qualities are unavailable.

TCR beta chains were amplified from genomic DNA using the immunoSEQ hsTCRB kit. The immunoSEQ service sequenced the TCR beta libraries on an Illumina MiSeq instrument. The study's own analysis went as follows. Analysis of the repertoire data was performed with the immunoSEQ Analyzer. What TCRdb holds here is the immuneACCESS table cut down to in-frame rearrangements. Part of the clones is not present; checked against another copy, under half of the missing clones reflect an unresolved V gene, and the others are unexplained. The D gene and trimming were derived from the DNA, and the V and J assignments and clone size from that table. Across this sample there are around 78,000 clones, with 92% seen only once. The top ten hold more than 4.5% of the sample.

Sequences were obtained from blood. This TCR was sampled from a male donor with vitiligo. The chain is encoded by TRBV9 joined to TRBJ2-7; the best D guess is TRBD2, with 7 bases matching. The CDR3 protein: CASSVAMGGDTNYEQYF. The DNA reads as follows: TGTGCCAGCAGCGTAGCTATGGGGGGGGACACCAACTACGAGCAGTACTTC.